This note documents a single T cell receptor beta chain sequence. The antigen this receptor binds is unknown. The record has no base qualities; no much larger clone is one base away. These data belong to a study of shared clonotypes between healthy human individuals (dated by TCRdb to about 2020). Regarding the study in general: A couple of women and three men aged 18 to 49 years were included in the cohort. Per donor, leukapheresis produced somewhere between about 0.9 and 9.5 billion PBMCs. Per donor, three plates each were used for CD4 naive and CD4 memory, two for CD8 naive, and one for CD8 memory. To estimate repertoire size and how much clonotype sharing occurs between individuals, the study deeply sequenced the blood TCR repertoires of five healthy adults. Libraries were prepared and TCR repertoires were sequenced by different laboratories using diverse techniques, in order to increase sequencing depth and limit assay-specific biases.

TCR CDR3 regions were amplified from genomic DNA by multiplex PCR using the deep immunoSEQ assay. Extracted genomic DNA from each cell subset was spread evenly across all wells of several immunoSEQ 96-well plates, with each plate serving as a replicate. For sorted subsets, 150 to 200 ng genomic DNA, equal to some 30,000 T cell genomes, was loaded into each replicate PCR. The purified libraries were quantified using a Qubit 3.0 fluorometer, sized with a Bioanalyzer 2100, and then quantified again using the KAPA Library Quantification kit. Every immunoSEQ 96-well plate was sequenced on a separate single-read 150-cycle Illumina NextSeq 550 flow cell. The authors processed their data as follows. Because only junctional sequences without quality scores were contained in the immunoSEQ output, filtering matching that applied to full-length reads could not be performed. To assign V/J genes and CDR3, sequences were annotated using PyIR, a Python wrapper for IgBLAST v1.9, with IMGT germline references. Reads were filtered out if the reads had weak V/J assignments (E-value above 1e-6), no CDR3, stop codons, out-of-frame junctions, or ambiguous translated residues. V3J clonotypes were defined as sequences sharing an identical inferred V gene, J gene, and CDR3 amino acid sequence. Percentage overlap between repertoires was computed as shared unique clonotypes divided by the size of the smaller repertoire. Three approaches were used to assess repertoire richness: RTK rarefaction, the Chao1 estimator, and Recon v2.1 estimates of unobserved clonotypes. Generation probabilities were computed with OLGA for all TCRbeta clonotypes obtained by the gDNA method from several donors. TCRdb mirrors the immuneACCESS table, restricted to in-frame sequences. Some clones are absent from its copies; in checked studies, under half trace to an unresolved V gene, and the reason for the others is unknown. Clone size and the V and J calls come from that table; the DNA yielded D and trimming. For this sample there are under 2,500,000 clones; roughly 95% appear just once. Jointly, the top ten make up 0.1% to 0.15% of the sample.

The donors were healthy, HIV-negative adults with no recently reported acute infections or vaccinations. Only Caucasian adults living in Nashville, Tennessee, USA were represented among the donors. Magnetic negative selection was used to enrich CD4+ T cells, after which naive cells were positively selected on CD45RA and the negative fraction became the memory subset. Blood was collected by leukapheresis, and PBMCs were isolated by Ficoll-Histopaque density gradient centrifugation and then cryopreserved in liquid nitrogen vapor phase. Purity and quantity of every magnetically sorted T cell population were checked by analytical flow cytometry. Genomic DNA was isolated from every sorted fraction and measured by UV absorbance on a Nanodrop 2000c. Broader findings and caveats from the paper: Rarefaction of sorted-subset datasets indicated incomplete sequencing despite the large sequencing depth. About 4.5% of naive CD4, 3% to 3.5% of naive CD8, approximately 2% of memory CD4, and over 0.35% of memory CD8 clonotypes were shared across a few donors. Because the study included only a small number of donors, the genetic and exposure-history diversity represented was limited. Only blood was sampled, and tissue TCR repertoires likely differ from those in blood. Naive subsets generally had larger estimated clonotype richness than memory subsets. Higher generation probabilities were observed for clonotypes shared by all four sorted-subset donors than for non-shared clonotypes. Based on pairwise subsampling, the degree of clonotype sharing among donors was expected to be affected by sequencing depth.

Material for sequencing was naive CD4+ T cells sorted from blood. This sample's cell subset or site label indicates: CD45RA+ positively selected. The clonotype was recovered from a man between 18 and 29 years old in good health.

The CDR3 region reads CASSRFPGLAGPVYNEQFF. The DNA reads as follows: TGTGCCAGCAGCCGTTTCCCGGGACTAGCGGGTCCTGTCTACAATGAGCAGTTCTTC. The chain is encoded by TRBV7-2 joined to TRBJ2-1; the central 12 bases match TRBD2. V has 5 bases trimmed and J has 3 bases trimmed; junction bases matching no gene number 14. CDR1 is given as SGHTA and CDR2 as FQGNSA, both from the germline V gene. The CDR3 contains 19 residues, cysteine and phenylalanine counted. The read is trimmed to its CDR3 DNA, 57 bases read in frame from base 1. The CDR3, completed at both ends by the reference TRBV7-2 and TRBJ2-1 genes, gives the full variable domain GAGVSQSPSNKVTEKGKDVELRCDPISGHTALYWYRQSLGQGLEFLIYFQGNSAPDKSGLPSDRFSAERTGGSVSTLTIQRTQQEDSAVYLCASSRFPGLAGPVYNEQFFGPGTRLTVL.